A single sample gave rise to the 18 T cell receptor beta chains below, sequenced in a study of blood T cell repertoires in COVID-19. Measured with immunoSEQ multiplex PCR; TCRdb has only the in-frame clones, and not every one. The repertoire holds about 290,000 clones, approximately 89% seen once, with over 8.5% in the top ten. Sequences were obtained from peripheral blood. The receptors were sampled from a woman between 25 and 40 years old with COVID-19, enrolled during active disease.

This chain uses TRBV5-1 with TRBJ1-3, with 7 bases identical to TRBD1. The V gene's germline CDR1 is SGHRS and CDR2 YFSETQ. J gave up 0 bases and V 0 bases, and 9 bases lay outside the gene matches. The CDR3 totals 18 residues. The CDR3: CASSLAVTDRRSGNTIYF. In DNA, the CDR3 is TGCGCCAGCAGCTTGGCCGTAACGGACAGGCGCTCTGGAAACACCATATATTTT. Full variable domain (remainder filled in from reference TRBV5-1 and TRBJ1-3): KAGVTQTPRYLIKTRGQQVTLSCSPISGHRSVSWYQQTPGQGLQFLFEYFSETQRNKGNFPGRFSGRQFSNSRSEMNVSTLELGDSALYLCASSLAVTDRRSGNTIYFGEGSWLTVV.

The chain couples TRBV7-9 to TRBJ2-1; 7 bases fit TRBD2. Unmatched junction bases numbered 7, after V lost 5 bases and J lost 9 bases. CDR1 is SEHNR, CDR2 FQNEAQ, per germline (reference sequence). The CDR3 has 13 residues. This chain's CDR3 is CASSPLTSAEQFF. CDR3 nucleotides: TGTGCCAGCAGCCCACTAACTAGCGCTGAGCAGTTCTTC. The full variable domain, completed using reference TRBV7-9 and TRBJ2-1, is DTGVSQNPRHKITKRGQNVTFRCDPISEHNRLYWYRQTLGQGPEFLTYFQNEAQLEKSRLLSDRFSAERPKGSFSTLEIQRTEQGDSAMYLCASSPLTSAEQFFGPGTRLTVL.

This sequence joins TRBV30 and TRBJ2-5; D uncertain. Deletions cut 3 bases from V and 1 base from J, with 12 bases between. The germline V gene encodes CDR1 GTSNPN and CDR2 SVGIG (reference sequence). This CDR3 region has 14 residues. CDR3 protein: CAWSPLAGQETQYF. CDR3 coding DNA: TGTGCCTGGAGCCCCCTGGCAGGCCAAGAGACCCAGTACTTC. Full variable domain (remainder filled in from reference TRBV30 and TRBJ2-5): SQTIHQWPATLVQPVGSPLSLECTVEGTSNPNLYWYRQAAGRGLQLLFYSVGIGQISSEVPQNLSASRPQDRQFILSSKKLLLSDSGFYLCAWSPLAGQETQYFGPGTRLLVL.

The CDR3 DNA is TGTGCCAGCAGCTTAGCGGGGGCAGCACAAGAGACCCAGTACTTC. Its translation is CASSLAGAAQETQYF. This sequence joins TRBV7-9 and TRBJ2-5; D perhaps matches TRBD1 (6 bases). V dropped 0 bases and J dropped 2 bases, with 10 bases sitting between them. Germline V gene data show CDR1 as SEHNR and CDR2 as FQNEAQ (reference sequence). The length of the CDR3 is 15 residues.

The chain is built from TRBV12-5 and TRBJ1-1; the D gene is possibly TRBD1 (6 bases). The V end lost 0 bases, the J end lost 7 bases, and 15 bases lay between the germline ends. The length of the CDR3 is 15 residues. Germline loops: CDR1 LGHNT, CDR2 FRNRAP. The CDR3 loop is CASGLVIRQANEAFF. CDR3 DNA: TGTGCTAGTGGTTTGGTAATCAGACAGGCCAATGAAGCTTTCTTT.

The chain links TRBV5-1 to TRBJ1-2; 7 bases agree with TRBD1. CDR1 is SGHRS and CDR2 is YFSETQ in the germline V gene. The CDR3 is made up of 13 amino acids. Germline trimming cut 4 bases from V and 5 bases from J; bases unmatched to any gene: 5. CDR3 DNA: TGCGCCAGCAGCGCGACAGGGTTTTATGGCTACACCTTC. Residues: CASSATGFYGYTF.

The chain carries TRBV7-6 and TRBJ2-7, with 11 positions matching TRBD2. The CDR3 spans 14 residues. CDR1 and CDR2 from the germline V gene are SGHVS and FNYEAQ. Trimming took 5 bases from V and 7 from J; bases not matched to a gene: 7. The CDR3 sequence is CASSLSGGAGEQYF. The CDR3 bases are TGTGCCAGCAGCCTTAGCGGGGGGGCCGGTGAGCAGTACTTC.

The rearrangement joins TRBV18 to TRBJ1-1, with a weak D call TRBD1 (5 bases). The CDR3 totals 12 residues. Trimming left V 4 bases short and J 7 bases short, with 10 bases between. Looked up from germline, CDR1 is KGHSH and CDR2 is LQKENI. CDR3 residues: CASSQRGGEAFF. The CDR3 DNA reads TGTGCCAGCTCACAGCGGGGCGGTGAAGCTTTCTTT.

The V and J genes are TRBV21-1 and TRBJ2-1; whether TRBD1, the table's D call, matches the DNA was not checked. TRBV21-1 is designated a pseudogene. The CDR3 loop spans 18 amino acids. The DNA for the CDR3 is TGTGCCAGCAGCAAAGAGGGGGAACTCCCAGGGTCCTACAATGAGCAGTTCTTC. Residues: CASSKEGELPGSYNEQFF.

The J gene is TRBJ2-5, the V gene TRBV24-1; 8 positions match TRBD1. CDR1 is KGHDR, CDR2 SFDVKD, per germline. The junction had 5 bases not matched to a gene; V was cut back by 1 base and J by 2 bases. The CDR3 spans 16 residues. In DNA, the CDR3 is TGTGCCACCAGTGATTTTTCAGGGGGCCTACAAGAGACCCAGTACTTC. Translation: CATSDFSGGLQETQYF.

This sequence joins TRBV18 and TRBJ2-5; the match to TRBD1 covers 7 bases. The CDR3 loop spans 13 amino acids. J gave up 5 bases and V 6 bases, and 6 bases lay outside the gene matches. Germline values: CDR1 KGHSH, CDR2 LQKENI. In DNA, the CDR3 is TGTGCCAGCTCCCAATACAGGGGTGAGACCCAGTACTTC. This gives the protein CASSQYRGETQYF.

V and J are TRBV5-6 and TRBJ1-1; D is perhaps TRBD1 (6 bases). CDR1 is SGHDT and CDR2 is YYEEEE in the germline V gene. V gave up 7 bases and J gave up 10 bases, with 26 bases separating them. The CDR3 loop spans 15 amino acids. This CDR3 reads CASSFGGAPPWRAFF. The DNA for the CDR3 is TGTGCCAGCTCCTTTGGGGGGGCCCCACCCTGGCGAGCTTTCTTT. Together with reference TRBV5-6 and TRBJ1-1, the CDR3 gives the full variable domain: DAGVTQSPTHLIKTRGQQVTLRCSPKSGHDTVSWYQQALGQGPQFIFQYYEEEERQRGNFPDRFSGHQFPNYSSELNVNALLLGDSALYLCASSFGGAPPWRAFFGQGTRLTVV.

This clone appeared a few times. The chain joins TRBV5-6 to TRBJ2-7; D is uncertain. The CDR3 is 12 residues long. V was shortened by 1 base and J by 4 bases, with 6 bases between the two germline ends. Germline V gene data show CDR1 as SGHDT and CDR2 as YYEEEE. CDR3 nucleotides: TGTGCCAGCAGCTTGACCGGGTACGAGCAGTACTTC. This translates into CASSLTGYEQYF.

Note on this clone: The same CDR3 arises from other DNA sequences in this sample as well. V gene TRBV27 combines with J gene TRBJ1-5; D gene ambiguous. The germline CDR1 and CDR2 sequences are MNHEY and SMNVEV (reference sequence). V was clipped by 6 bases and J by 4 bases, with 7 bases between them. CDR3 length: 12 residues. In nucleotides, the CDR3 is TGTGCCAGCAGCTCAGGTAATCAGCCCCAGCATTTT. This encodes CASSSGNQPQHF.

The chain employs TRBV30 and TRBJ1-6, with TRBD1 as a possible D gene (5 bases). The V end lost 4 bases, the J end lost 9 bases, and 13 bases lay between the germline ends. The CDR3 covers 13 residues. The germline gives CDR1 GTSNPN, CDR2 SVGIG (reference sequence). This CDR3 is CAWMRGRGSPLHF. The CDR3 DNA is TGTGCCTGGATGCGGGGACGGGGTTCACCCCTCCACTTT.

This chain uses TRBV3-1 (or the pseudogene TRBV3-2) with TRBJ2-4; 9 positions match TRBD2. Germline V CDR1 and CDR2: LGHDT, YNNKEL (reference sequence). This CDR3 has 17 residues. V lost 4 bases, J lost 1 base, and 8 bases stayed unmatched. The CDR3 region is CASSPVRAGGAKNIQYF. CDR3 in DNA: TGTGCCAGCAGCCCTGTTAGGGCGGGGGGGGCCAAAAACATTCAGTACTTC.

The chain carries TRBV28 and TRBJ2-5, with 7 bases lining up with TRBD2. This CDR3 has 13 residues. J lost 10 bases, V lost 8 bases, and 13 bases had no gene match. Germline loops: CDR1 MDHEN, CDR2 SYDVKM. The CDR3 nucleotides are TGTGCCAGCCAAACCGGGGGAGGGAGGATCCAGTACTTC. Its translation: CASQTGGGRIQYF.

V usage is TRBV12-3 or TRBV12-4 and J usage is TRBJ2-7; 9 bases map to TRBD1. Unmatched junction bases numbered 5, after V lost 7 bases and J lost 4 bases. The length of the CDR3 is 13 residues. The CDR3 region is CASIRGQGYEQYF. CDR3 bases: TGTGCCAGCATCCGGGGACAGGGTTACGAGCAGTACTTC.